This T cell receptor (beta chain) comes out of a study of beta chain features in type 1 diabetes. About the study: Across every sample, 107,917,701 sorted cells were examined in total.

The CDR3 loop spans 11 amino acids. The germline V gene encodes CDR1 GTSNPN and CDR2 SVGIG (reference sequence). There are a few counts of this clone. Its specificity is not known. A single heparinised draw of approximately 110 mL on average was taken per donor. Study-level points and caveats: Type 1 diabetes patients had fewer VDJ junction insertions and more deletions.

Expressed TCRB transcripts were sequenced because the entire RNA isolate underwent reverse transcription. Several million reads was the average for naive, central memory and regulatory T cell samples. The data were produced by immunoSEQ multiplex PCR, yet TCRdb's version contains in-frame clones alone and is incomplete. The sample holds over 350,000 clones, around 16% seen once. Sequencing was performed on naive CD4+ T cells from blood. The chain links TRBV30 to TRBJ2-5; no firm D call. The DNA end is a closer match to TRBJ2-7, so the J assignment may be wrong. The origin of this receptor is a young woman in good health. The CDR3 coding sequence is TGTGCCTGGAGTGCGAAGTACGAGCAGTACTTC. Translating it yields CAWSAKYEQYF.